This T cell receptor beta chain was sequenced during a study of T cell repertoires in cytomegalovirus infection. Regarding the study as a whole: Clonotype analysis showed dominance of the ex vivo response by HLA-C-restricted CMV-specific TCR beta clonotypes.

A few counts support this clonotype. The antigen is unknown. MiXCR, run by TCRdb on the reads, gives a single entry per CDR3 protein. The repertoire has 70,000 or so distinct CDR3 sequences, about 26% of them found once; the top ten carry just under 60%. Germline loops: CDR1 LGHNT, CDR2 FRNRAP. This CDR3 is built from 15 residues. V lost 7 bases and J 1 base, leaving 14 bases between the germline ends. The chain joins TRBV12-5 to TRBJ2-1; tentatively, D is TRBD1 (5 bases). This clonotype originated in a human donor in good health (CMV status not recorded). Some clones in this sample may be carry-over from other donors' samples. Sample: CD8+ T cells from cultured PBMCs, taken from culture after CMV antigen stimulation. CDR3 region: CASAQEGASYNEQFF. The CDR3 DNA follows: TGTGCTAGTGCTCAGGAAGGGGCTTCCTACAATGAGCAGTTCTTC. Based on the CDR3 plus reference TRBV12-5 and TRBJ2-1, the full variable domain is DARVTQTPRHKVTEMGQEVTMRCQPILGHNTVFWYRQTMMQGLELLAYFRNRAPLDDSGMPKDRFSAEMPDATLATLKIQPSEPRDSAVYFCASAQEGASYNEQFFGPGTRLTVL.